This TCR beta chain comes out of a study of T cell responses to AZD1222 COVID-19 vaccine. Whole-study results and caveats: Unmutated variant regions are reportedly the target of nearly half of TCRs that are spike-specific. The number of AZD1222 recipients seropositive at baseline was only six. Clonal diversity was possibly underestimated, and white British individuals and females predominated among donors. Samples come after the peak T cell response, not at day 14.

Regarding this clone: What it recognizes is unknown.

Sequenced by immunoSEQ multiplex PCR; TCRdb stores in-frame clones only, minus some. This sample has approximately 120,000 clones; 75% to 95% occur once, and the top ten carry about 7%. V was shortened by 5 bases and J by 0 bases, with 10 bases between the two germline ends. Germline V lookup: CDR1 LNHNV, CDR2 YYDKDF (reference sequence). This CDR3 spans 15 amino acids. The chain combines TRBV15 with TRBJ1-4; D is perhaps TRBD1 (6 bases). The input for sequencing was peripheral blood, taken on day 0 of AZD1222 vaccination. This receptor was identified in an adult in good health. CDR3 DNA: TGTGCCACCAGCCCCCGGACAGCAACTAATGAAAAACTGTTTTTT. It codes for CATSPRTATNEKLFF.